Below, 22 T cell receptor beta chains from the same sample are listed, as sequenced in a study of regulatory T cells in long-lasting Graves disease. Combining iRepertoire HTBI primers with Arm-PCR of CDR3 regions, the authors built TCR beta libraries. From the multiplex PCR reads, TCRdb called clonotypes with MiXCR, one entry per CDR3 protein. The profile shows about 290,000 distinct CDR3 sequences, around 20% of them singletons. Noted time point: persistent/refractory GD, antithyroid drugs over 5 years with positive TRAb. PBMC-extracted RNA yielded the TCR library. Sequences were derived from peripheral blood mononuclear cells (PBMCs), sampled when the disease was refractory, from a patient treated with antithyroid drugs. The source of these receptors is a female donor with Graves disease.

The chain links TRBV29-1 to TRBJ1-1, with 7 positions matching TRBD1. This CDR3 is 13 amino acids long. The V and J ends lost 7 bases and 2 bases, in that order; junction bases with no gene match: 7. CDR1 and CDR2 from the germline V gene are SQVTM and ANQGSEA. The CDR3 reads CSGVGQINTEAFF. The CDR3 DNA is TGCAGCGGTGTGGGACAGATTAACACTGAAGCTTTCTTT.

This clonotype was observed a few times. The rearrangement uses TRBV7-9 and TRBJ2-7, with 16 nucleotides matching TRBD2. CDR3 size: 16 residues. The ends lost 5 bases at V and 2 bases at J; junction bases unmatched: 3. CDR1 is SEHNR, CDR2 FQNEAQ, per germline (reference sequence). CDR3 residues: CASSGTSGRETYEQYF. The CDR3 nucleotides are TGTGCCAGCAGCGGGACTAGCGGGAGGGAAACCTACGAGCAGTACTTC.

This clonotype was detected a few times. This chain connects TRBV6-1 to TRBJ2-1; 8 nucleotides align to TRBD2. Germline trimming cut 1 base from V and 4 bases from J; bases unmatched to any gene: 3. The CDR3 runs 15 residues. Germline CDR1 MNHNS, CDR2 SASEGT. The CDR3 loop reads CASSEGGGRYNEQFF. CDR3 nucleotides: TGTGCCAGCAGTGAAGGCGGGGGGCGGTACAATGAGCAGTTCTTC.

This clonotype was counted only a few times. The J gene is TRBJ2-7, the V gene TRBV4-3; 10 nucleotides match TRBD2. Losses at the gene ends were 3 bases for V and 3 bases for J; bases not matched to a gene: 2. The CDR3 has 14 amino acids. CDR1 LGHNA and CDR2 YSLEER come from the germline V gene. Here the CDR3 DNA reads TGCGCCAGCAGCCAGACTAGCGGGTACTACGAGCAGTACTTC. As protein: CASSQTSGYYEQYF.

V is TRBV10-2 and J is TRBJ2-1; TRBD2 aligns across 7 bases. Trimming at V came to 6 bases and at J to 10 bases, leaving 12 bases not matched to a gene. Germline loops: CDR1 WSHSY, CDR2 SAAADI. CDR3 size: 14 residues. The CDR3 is CASRWDATGGEQFF. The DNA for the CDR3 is TGCGCCAGCAGATGGGACGCCACCGGGGGGGAGCAGTTCTTC.

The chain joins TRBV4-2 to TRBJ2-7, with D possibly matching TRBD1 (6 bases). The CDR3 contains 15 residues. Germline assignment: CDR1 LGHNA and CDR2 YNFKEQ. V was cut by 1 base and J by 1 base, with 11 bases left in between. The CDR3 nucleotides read TGTGCCAGCAGCCAAGGACACAGGGTTTCCTACGAGCAGTACTTC. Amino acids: CASSQGHRVSYEQYF.

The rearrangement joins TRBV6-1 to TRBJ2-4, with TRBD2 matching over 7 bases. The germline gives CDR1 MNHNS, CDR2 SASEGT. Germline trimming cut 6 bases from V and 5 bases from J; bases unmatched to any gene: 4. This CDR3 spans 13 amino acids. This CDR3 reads CASRGAGQNIQYF. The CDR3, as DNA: TGTGCCAGCAGAGGAGCGGGGCAAAACATTCAGTACTTC.

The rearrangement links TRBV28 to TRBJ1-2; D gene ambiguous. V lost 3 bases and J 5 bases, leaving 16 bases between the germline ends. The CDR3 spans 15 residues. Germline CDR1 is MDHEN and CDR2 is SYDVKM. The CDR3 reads CASSFQSGRKYGYTF. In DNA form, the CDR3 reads TGTGCCAGCAGTTTTCAAAGCGGGAGAAAGTATGGCTACACCTTC.

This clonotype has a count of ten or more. CDR3 DNA sequence: TGTGCCAGCAACAGTATCTTGGAAAAACTGTTTTTT. Its protein product is CASNSILEKLFF. This chain uses TRBV28 with TRBJ1-4; D is uncertain. This CDR3 contains 12 residues. Germline V gene sequence: CDR1 MDHEN, CDR2 SYDVKM. V dropped 7 bases and J dropped 8 bases, with 11 bases sitting between them.

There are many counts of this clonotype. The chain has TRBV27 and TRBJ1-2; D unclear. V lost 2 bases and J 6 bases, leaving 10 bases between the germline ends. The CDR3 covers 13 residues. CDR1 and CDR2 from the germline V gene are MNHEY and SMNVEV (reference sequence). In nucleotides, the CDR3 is TGTGCCAGCAGTTTAACTCCCTGGAATGGCTACACCTTC. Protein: CASSLTPWNGYTF.

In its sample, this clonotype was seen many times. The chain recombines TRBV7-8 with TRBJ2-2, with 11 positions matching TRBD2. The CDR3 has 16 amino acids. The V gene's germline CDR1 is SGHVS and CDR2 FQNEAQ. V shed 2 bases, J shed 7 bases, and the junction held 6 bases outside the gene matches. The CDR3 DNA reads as TGTGCCAGCAGCTTACTTAGCGGGAGGGCCGGCGGGGAGCTGTTTTTT. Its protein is CASSLLSGRAGGELFF.

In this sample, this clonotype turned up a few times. The CDR3 DNA follows: TGCGCCAGCAGCCAAGCCCTAACCCGACAGGCCAACTATGGCTACACCTTC. Translated: CASSQALTRQANYGYTF. The chain has TRBV4-3 and TRBJ1-2; the D gene is possibly TRBD1 (6 bases). This CDR3 spans 17 amino acids. Germline CDR1 LGHNA, CDR2 YSLEER. Between the trimmed V and J ends, which lost 1 base and 2 bases, there was a span of 17 bases.

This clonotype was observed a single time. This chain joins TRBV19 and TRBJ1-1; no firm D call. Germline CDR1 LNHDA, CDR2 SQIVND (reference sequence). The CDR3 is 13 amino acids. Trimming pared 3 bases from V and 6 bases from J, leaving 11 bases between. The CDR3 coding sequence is TGTGCCAGTAGTATTGTGTTGAGCGCTGAAGCTTTCTTT. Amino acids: CASSIVLSAEAFF. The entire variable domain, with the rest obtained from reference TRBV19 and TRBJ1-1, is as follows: DGGITQSPKYLFRKEGQNVTLSCEQNLNHDAMYWYRQDPGQGLRLIYYSQIVNDFQKGDIAEGYSVSREKKESFPLTVTSAQKNPTAFYLCASSIVLSAEAFFGQGTRLTVV.

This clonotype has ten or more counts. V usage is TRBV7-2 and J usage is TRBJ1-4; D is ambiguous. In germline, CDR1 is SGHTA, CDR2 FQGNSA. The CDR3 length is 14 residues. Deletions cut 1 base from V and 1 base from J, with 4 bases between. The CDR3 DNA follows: TGTGCCAGCAGCTTAGGAGGAACTAATGAAAAACTGTTTTTT. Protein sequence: CASSLGGTNEKLFF.

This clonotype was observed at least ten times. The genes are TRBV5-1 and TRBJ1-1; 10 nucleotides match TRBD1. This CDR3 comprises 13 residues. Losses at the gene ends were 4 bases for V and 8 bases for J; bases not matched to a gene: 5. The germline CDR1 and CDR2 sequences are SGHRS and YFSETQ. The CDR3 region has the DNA TGCGCCAGCAGCACGGGACAGGGGCTCGAAGCTTTCTTT. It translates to CASSTGQGLEAFF.

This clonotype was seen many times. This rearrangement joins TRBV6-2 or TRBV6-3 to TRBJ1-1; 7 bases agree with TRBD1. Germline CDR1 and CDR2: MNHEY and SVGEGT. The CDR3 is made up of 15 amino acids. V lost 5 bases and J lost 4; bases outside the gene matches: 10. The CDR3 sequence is CASSEQSGGGTEAFF. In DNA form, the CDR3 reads TGTGCCAGCAGTGAACAGTCAGGGGGGGGCACTGAAGCTTTCTTT.

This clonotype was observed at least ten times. The CDR3 DNA follows: TGTGCCAGCAGTATGGACAGGGGGTCGCGTCAGCCCCAGCATTTT. Translating it yields CASSMDRGSRQPQHF. This rearrangement joins TRBV27 to TRBJ1-5; 10 positions match TRBD1. The CDR3 spans 15 residues. Germline V gives CDR1 MNHEY, CDR2 SMNVEV (reference sequence). Trimming cost V 5 bases and J 6 bases; bases outside gene matches: 7.

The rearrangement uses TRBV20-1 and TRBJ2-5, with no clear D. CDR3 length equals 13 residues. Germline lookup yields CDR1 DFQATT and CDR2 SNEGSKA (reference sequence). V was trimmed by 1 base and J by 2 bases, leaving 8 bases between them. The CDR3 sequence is CSARAPNQETQYF. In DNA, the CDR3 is TGCAGTGCTAGAGCCCCGAATCAAGAGACCCAGTACTTC.

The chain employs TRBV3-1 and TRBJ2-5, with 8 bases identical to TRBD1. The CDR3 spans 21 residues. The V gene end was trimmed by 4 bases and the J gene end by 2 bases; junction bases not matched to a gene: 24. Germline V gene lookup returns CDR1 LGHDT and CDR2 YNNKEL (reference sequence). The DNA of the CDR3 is TGTGCCAGCAGCCTAAACTCACGGCTATATTCGACACAGGGGGGACAAGAGACCCAGTACTTC. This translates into CASSLNSRLYSTQGGQETQYF.

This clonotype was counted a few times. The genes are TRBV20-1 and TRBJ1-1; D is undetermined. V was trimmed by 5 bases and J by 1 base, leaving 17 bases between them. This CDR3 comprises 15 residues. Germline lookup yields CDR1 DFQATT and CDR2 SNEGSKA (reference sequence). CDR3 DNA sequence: TGCAGTGCTGGGGAGGCGCGACGAGCGAACACTGAAGCTTTCTTT. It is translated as CSAGEARRANTEAFF.

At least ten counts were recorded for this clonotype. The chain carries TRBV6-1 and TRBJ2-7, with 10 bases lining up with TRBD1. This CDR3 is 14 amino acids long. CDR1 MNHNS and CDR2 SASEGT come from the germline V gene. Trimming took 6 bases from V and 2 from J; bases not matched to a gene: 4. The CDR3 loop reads CASSDRGHTYEQYF. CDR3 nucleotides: TGTGCCAGCAGCGACAGGGGGCACACCTACGAGCAGTACTTC.

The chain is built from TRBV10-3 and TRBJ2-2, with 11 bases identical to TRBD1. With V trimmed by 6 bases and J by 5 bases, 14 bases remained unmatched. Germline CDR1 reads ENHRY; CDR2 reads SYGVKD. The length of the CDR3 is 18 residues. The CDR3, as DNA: TGTGCCATCAGGTGGGACAGGGGGAGCGGGCTCCGGACCGGGGAGCTGTTTTTT. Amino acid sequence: CAIRWDRGSGLRTGELFF.